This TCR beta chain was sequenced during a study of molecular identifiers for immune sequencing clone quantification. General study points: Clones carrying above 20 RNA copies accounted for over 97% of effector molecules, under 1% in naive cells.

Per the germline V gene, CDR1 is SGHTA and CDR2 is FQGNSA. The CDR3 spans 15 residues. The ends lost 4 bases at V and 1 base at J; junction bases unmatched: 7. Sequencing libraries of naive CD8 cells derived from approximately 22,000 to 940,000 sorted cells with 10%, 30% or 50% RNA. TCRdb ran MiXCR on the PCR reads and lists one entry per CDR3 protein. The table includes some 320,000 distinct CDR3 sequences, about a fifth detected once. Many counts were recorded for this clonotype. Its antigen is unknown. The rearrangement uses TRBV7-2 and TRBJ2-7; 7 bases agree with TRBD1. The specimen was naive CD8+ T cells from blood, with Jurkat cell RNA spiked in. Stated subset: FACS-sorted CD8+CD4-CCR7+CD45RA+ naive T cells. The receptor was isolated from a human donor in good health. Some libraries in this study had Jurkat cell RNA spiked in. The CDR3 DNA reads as TGTGCCAGCAGCTCGGACAGGAGGCTATCCTACGAGCAGTACTTC. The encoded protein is CASSSDRRLSYEQYF.